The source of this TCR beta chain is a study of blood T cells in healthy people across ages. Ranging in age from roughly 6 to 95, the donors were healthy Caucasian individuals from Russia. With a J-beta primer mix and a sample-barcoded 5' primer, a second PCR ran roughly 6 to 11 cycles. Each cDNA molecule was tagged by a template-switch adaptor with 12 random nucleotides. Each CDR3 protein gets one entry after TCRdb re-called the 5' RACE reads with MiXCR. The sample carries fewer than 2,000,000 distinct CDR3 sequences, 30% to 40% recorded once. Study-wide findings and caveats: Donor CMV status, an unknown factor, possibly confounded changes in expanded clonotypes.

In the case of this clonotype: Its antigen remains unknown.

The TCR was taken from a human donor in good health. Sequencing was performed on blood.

In DNA, the CDR3 is TGTGCCAGCAGACCTATGTTTGGGACACTAAACAATGAGCAGTTCTTC. Translated, it gives CASRPMFGTLNNEQFF. J is TRBJ2-1 and V is TRBV6-2 or TRBV6-3, with D perhaps matching TRBD1 (6 bases). Looked up from germline, CDR1 is MNHEY and CDR2 is SVGEGT. Trimming pared 6 bases from V and 5 bases from J, leaving 20 bases between. This CDR3 region has 16 residues.